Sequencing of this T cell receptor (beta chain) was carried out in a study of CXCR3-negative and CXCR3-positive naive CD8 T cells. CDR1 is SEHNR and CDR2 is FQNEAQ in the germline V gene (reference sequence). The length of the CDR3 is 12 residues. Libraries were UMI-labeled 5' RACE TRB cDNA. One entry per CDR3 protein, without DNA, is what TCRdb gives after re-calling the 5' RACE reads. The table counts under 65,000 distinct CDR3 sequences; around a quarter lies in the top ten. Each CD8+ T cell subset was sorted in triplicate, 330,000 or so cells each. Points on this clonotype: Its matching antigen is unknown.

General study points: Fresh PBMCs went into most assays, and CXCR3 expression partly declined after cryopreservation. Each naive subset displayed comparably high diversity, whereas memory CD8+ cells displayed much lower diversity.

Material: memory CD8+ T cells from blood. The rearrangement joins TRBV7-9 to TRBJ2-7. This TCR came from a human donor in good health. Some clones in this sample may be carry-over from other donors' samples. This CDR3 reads CASNPNPYEQYF.